This T cell receptor beta chain stems from a study of T cell repertoires in cytomegalovirus infection. Study at large: CMV infection and matching HLA type were both indicated by public TCR beta signatures. Study-level points and caveats: HLA-C-restricted, CMV-specific TCR beta clonotypes were dominant ex vivo.

TCRdb recomputed calls from the reads with MiXCR, one row per CDR3 protein. This sample yields hundreds of thousands of distinct CDR3 sequences, of which around a sixth are seen a single time; around 12% belongs to the top ten. With regard to this clonotype: The antigen remains undetermined.

Germline V gene data show CDR1 as MGHRA and CDR2 as YSYEKL. V lost 0 bases and J 7 bases, leaving 9 bases between the germline ends. The CDR3 totals 14 residues. Input material: PBMCs. The V and J genes are TRBV4-1 and TRBJ1-4, with D unclear. The TCR was taken from a human donor in good health (CMV status not recorded). Some clones in this sample may be carry-over from other donors' samples. The CDR3 spells CASSQEEQSEKLFF. The CDR3 coding sequence is TGCGCCAGCAGCCAAGAGGAGCAGAGTGAAAAACTGTTTTTT.